A single sample is the source of the 5 T cell receptor beta chains below, sequenced in a study of T-cell memory formation after mild COVID-19. A single record per CDR3 protein comes from TCRdb applying MiXCR to the 5' RACE reads. The sample has some 300,000 distinct CDR3 sequences, roughly 19% seen once; the top ten hold 21%. Sequencing was done on a sample of PBMCs or a T cell subset sorted from them (not recorded which). The receptors stem from a young man who had mild COVID-19 (a few samples of this study predate the infection). Cell type and time point are not known.

This chain joins TRBV19 and TRBJ1-1; D remains unclear. The germline V gene has CDR1 LNHDA and CDR2 SQIVND (reference sequence). V lost 3 bases, J lost 1 base, and 12 bases lay in between. This CDR3 is built from 15 residues. The CDR3 nucleotides are TGTGCCAGTAGTATCTTTGGCCTTTGGAACACTGAAGCTTTCTTT. Translated, it gives CASSIFGLWNTEAFF.

This clonotype was picked up a small number of times. This chain links TRBV18 with TRBJ2-7; D is unclear. Germline loops: CDR1 KGHSH, CDR2 LQKENI. This CDR3 has 12 amino acids. The V end was cut by 3 bases, the J end by 6 bases, with 9 bases between. CDR3 coding DNA: TGTGCCAGCTCACCGTTGAAACCCGAGCAGTACTTC. It yields the protein CASSPLKPEQYF.

This chain links TRBV7-2 with TRBJ1-4; TRBD1 matches at 8 bases. CDR3 size: 16 residues. Germline CDR1 is SGHTA and CDR2 is FQGNSA. Losses at the gene ends were 5 bases for V and 7 bases for J; bases not matched to a gene: 12. This chain's CDR3 is CASSRRTGSPGEKLFF. CDR3 sequence (DNA): TGTGCCAGCAGCCGTCGGACAGGGAGTCCGGGTGAAAAACTGTTTTTT.

This clonotype came up a few times. The chain uses TRBV7-2 and TRBJ2-5, with 7 bases identical to TRBD1. V dropped 5 bases and J dropped 1; count of bases not matched to a gene: 4. This CDR3 comprises 14 residues. The germline CDR1 and CDR2 sequences are SGHTA and FQGNSA. The CDR3 spells CASSPRDSQETQYF. The CDR3 DNA reads as TGTGCCAGCAGCCCCAGGGACAGCCAAGAGACCCAGTACTTC.

This chain joins TRBV13 and TRBJ2-5; 8 nucleotides line up with TRBD1. This CDR3 has 14 amino acids. V trimming: 5 bases; J trimming: 5 bases; junction bases outside the gene matches: 7. Germline lookup yields CDR1 PRHDT and CDR2 FYEKMQ (reference sequence). CDR3 in amino acids: CASSPPQGGETQYF. Written as DNA, the CDR3 is TGTGCCAGCAGCCCTCCACAGGGGGGCGAGACCCAGTACTTC. Full variable domain (rest looked up from reference TRBV13 and TRBJ2-5): AAGVIQSPRHLIKEKRETATLKCYPIPRHDTVYWYQQGPGQDPQFLISFYEKMQSDKGSIPDRFSAQQFSDYHSELNMSSLELGDSALYFCASSPPQGGETQYFGPGTRLLVL.